Described below is a single T cell receptor (beta chain) sequence and its context. The antigen is not known. Researchers made TCR cDNA using 5'RACE template switching, and this step added a universal primer site and UMIs. TCRdb re-analysed the 5' RACE reads in MiXCR, keeping a single row per CDR3 protein. The sample carries just under 600,000 distinct CDR3 sequences, 13% recorded once. This specimen belongs to a study of T cells after yellow fever vaccination. General study findings and limits: The booster response re-showed most primary clones: around 95% CD4, around 85% CD8. The CD4 compartment and the CD8 compartment contained a small share of clonotypes in common.

Trimming removed 1 base from V and 3 bases from J; junction bases left unmatched: 2. The CDR3 runs 15 residues. V usage is TRBV12-3 or TRBV12-4 and J usage is TRBJ1-4; TRBD1 matches 7 bases. The receptor was isolated from a man aged 25 to 40 who received the YFV17D yellow fever vaccine. Specimen: PBMCs, collected on the day of the yellow fever booster vaccination. The CDR3 protein is CASSLGQGPNEKLFF. In nucleotides, the CDR3 is TGTGCCAGCAGTTTAGGACAGGGCCCTAATGAAAAACTGTTTTTT.